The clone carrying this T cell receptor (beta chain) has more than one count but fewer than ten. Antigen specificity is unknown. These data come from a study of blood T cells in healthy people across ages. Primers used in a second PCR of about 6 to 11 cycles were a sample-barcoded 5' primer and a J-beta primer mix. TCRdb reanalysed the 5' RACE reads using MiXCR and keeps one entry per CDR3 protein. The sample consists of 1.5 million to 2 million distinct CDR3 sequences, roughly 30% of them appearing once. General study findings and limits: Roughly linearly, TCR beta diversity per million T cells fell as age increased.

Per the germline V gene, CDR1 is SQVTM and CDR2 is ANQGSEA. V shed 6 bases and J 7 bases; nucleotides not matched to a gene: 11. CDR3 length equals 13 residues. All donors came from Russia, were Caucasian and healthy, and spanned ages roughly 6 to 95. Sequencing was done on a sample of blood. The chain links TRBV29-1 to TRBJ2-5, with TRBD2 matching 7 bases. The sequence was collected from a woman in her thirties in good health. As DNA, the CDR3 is TGCAGCGTGTCCAGGGAGGGGTTTGGGACCCAGTACTTC. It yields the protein CSVSREGFGTQYF.